A single sample gave rise to the 3 T cell receptor beta chains below, sequenced in a study of T cells in Graves' hyperthyroidism and ophthalmopathy. Using RNA transcripts as the source, TCR beta CDR3 regions were amplified. Primed by the HTBI set, a first-round RT-PCR was run on the TCR CDR3. Each CDR3 protein is one row after TCRdb ran MiXCR on the multiplex PCR reads. The table shows under 500,000 distinct CDR3 sequences, with over 12% occurring only once. The sequenced sample was blood. These receptors were taken from a man aged 50 to 60 with Graves' ophthalmopathy.

V usage is TRBV11-2 and J usage is TRBJ2-3; 12 nucleotides align to TRBD2. The CDR3 is 17 residues long. Germline lookup yields CDR1 SGHAT and CDR2 FQNNGV. V lost 2 bases, J lost 6 bases, and 9 bases stayed unmatched. The DNA of the CDR3 is TGTGCCAGCAGCTTACTAGCGGGAGGGCCACCGCCCGATACGCAGTATTTT. Translated, it gives CASSLLAGGPPPDTQYF.

V and J are TRBV5-4 and TRBJ1-3; D is unclear. Germline V gene lookup returns CDR1 SGHNT and CDR2 YYREEE (reference sequence). V lost 0 bases and J lost 0, with 4 bases in between. The CDR3 totals 14 residues. The CDR3 coding sequence is TGTGCCAGCAGCTTGGAGAGCTCTGGAAACACCATATATTTT. Protein: CASSLESSGNTIYF.

The chain carries TRBV6-4 and TRBJ1-6, with 8 bases identical to TRBD1. In germline, CDR1 is MRHNA, CDR2 SNTAGT. The CDR3 extends over 14 amino acids. Losses at the gene ends were 2 bases for V and 7 bases for J; bases not matched to a gene: 1. CDR3 nucleotide sequence: TGTGCCAGCAGTGACCGACAGGGGAATTCACCCCTCCACTTT. Its protein product is CASSDRQGNSPLHF.